This passage covers 2 T cell receptor beta chains from one sample sequenced in a study of blood T cells in healthy people across ages. Combining a sample-barcoded 5' primer with a J-beta primer mix, a second PCR ran for roughly 6 to 12 cycles. TCRdb passed the 5' RACE reads through MiXCR, listing each CDR3 protein once. The sample lists hundreds of thousands of distinct CDR3 sequences, under 45% occurring once. Sequences were obtained from blood. The receptor set was obtained from a man in his sixties in good health.

As to this clonotype: A much larger clone sits a single nucleotide away, making a read error possible. This rearrangement joins TRBV10-3 to TRBJ2-3, with 8 bases identical to TRBD2. This CDR3 is built from 17 residues. Germline loops: CDR1 ENHRY, CDR2 SYGVKD. The chain's CDR3 is CAIKANSGSLLTDTPYF. DNA of the CDR3: TGTGCCATCAAGGCGAACAGCGGGAGCCTTTTAACAGATACGCCGTATTTT.

This rearrangement joins TRBV5-1 to TRBJ1-1; 8 nucleotides line up with TRBD1. The V gene's germline CDR1 is SGHRS and CDR2 YFSETQ. V gave up 4 bases and J gave up 0 bases; unmatched junction bases: 5. The CDR3 sequence is 15 residues long. The CDR3 nucleotides read TGCGCCAGCAGCATGACAGGGGCGATGAACACTGAAGCTTTCTTT. Its translation is CASSMTGAMNTEAFF.